The 30 T cell receptor beta chains below all came from one sample that was sequenced in a study of spatial heterogeneity in lung cancer. Stated time point: blood at routine non-recurrence follow-up after resection. Unsorted tumor, nontumor lung tissue or cryopreserved PBMC supplied the whole RNA. TCRdb recomputed calls from the 5' RACE reads with MiXCR, one row per CDR3 protein. Of around 47,000 distinct CDR3 sequences listed, 7.4% are singletons. The sample in question was PBMCs, obtained at follow-up. Source of these receptors: a female donor with early-stage non-small cell lung cancer.

This clonotype has a handful of counts. The chain employs TRBV20-1 and TRBJ1-1, with D unclear. The CDR3 has 13 amino acids. With 1 base removed from V and 1 base from J, the gap between germline ends came to 7 bases. CDR1 and CDR2 (germline): DFQATT, SNEGSKA (reference sequence). The CDR3: CSARGHGNTEAFF. The CDR3 bases are TGCAGTGCTAGAGGTCACGGGAACACTGAAGCTTTCTTT.

This clonotype occurred many times. The rearrangement links TRBV14 to TRBJ2-7, with D perhaps matching TRBD1 or TRBD2 (5 bases each). This CDR3 region has 16 residues. CDR1 and CDR2 (germline): SGHDN, FVKESK. Trimming took 4 bases from V and 2 from J, leaving 18 bases between them. CDR3 nucleotides: TGTGCCAGCAGCCCTAGACGGGGCATCCCCACCTACGAGCAGTACTTC. This gives the protein CASSPRRGIPTYEQYF.

This clonotype was seen repeatedly, ten times or more. V usage is TRBV5-1 and J usage is TRBJ2-5; D unclear. This CDR3 contains 15 residues. V lost 3 bases to trimming and J lost 3 bases, with 15 bases between them. The germline V gene encodes CDR1 SGHRS and CDR2 YFSETQ. The CDR3 DNA reads TGCGCCAGCAGCTACGGACCCGATTCGGAAGAGACCCAGTACTTC. Translated, it gives CASSYGPDSEETQYF.

This clonotype was counted at least ten times. The chain links TRBV7-2 to TRBJ2-3; 9 bases agree with TRBD2. Germline values: CDR1 SGHTA, CDR2 FQGNSA. The V segment lost 3 bases and the J segment 4 bases; nucleotides outside the gene matches: 11. This CDR3 has 17 residues. This CDR3 reads CASSFLLAGGRSDTQYF. CDR3 bases: TGTGCCAGCAGCTTCCTTCTCGCGGGGGGGCGCTCAGATACGCAGTATTTT.

This clonotype has just a few counts. The rearrangement joins TRBV7-9 to TRBJ1-2, with D tentatively TRBD1 (6 bases). There are 14 residues in the CDR3. Germline-derived CDR1 and CDR2 are SEHNR and FQNEAQ (reference sequence). The V end was cut by 4 bases, the J end by 5 bases, with 14 bases between. CDR3 in DNA: TGTGCCAGCAGCTCAACAGGGAGGGAGTATGGCTACACCTTC. It encodes CASSSTGREYGYTF.

The gene calls are TRBV6-6 and TRBJ1-6; no definite D call. Trimming pared 2 bases from V and 9 bases from J, leaving 11 bases between. Germline V lookup: CDR1 MNHNY, CDR2 SVGAGI (reference sequence). The CDR3 runs 14 residues. CDR3 in DNA: TGTGCCAGCAGTTACGAGGGAGTTGGTTCACCCCTCCACTTT. Translating it yields CASSYEGVGSPLHF.

The CDR3 protein is CASMTSPTGELFF. In DNA, the CDR3 is TGTGCCAGCATGACTAGCCCAACCGGGGAGCTGTTTTTT. The J gene is TRBJ2-2, the V gene TRBV7-9; 7 bases match TRBD2. The CDR3 runs to 13 residues. The ends lost 7 bases at V and 5 bases at J; junction bases unmatched: 4. CDR1 is SEHNR and CDR2 is FQNEAQ in the germline V gene (reference sequence).

The table lists this clonotype with a few counts. The rearrangement joins TRBV11-2 to TRBJ1-1; D call uncertain. Trimming left V 0 bases short and J 0 bases short, with 8 bases between. Germline V gene data show CDR1 as SGHAT and CDR2 as FQNNGV. This CDR3 comprises 15 residues. The CDR3, as DNA: TGTGCCAGCAGCTTAGATCAAATGATGAACACTGAAGCTTTCTTT. This encodes CASSLDQMMNTEAFF. The full variable domain, with the rest looked up from reference TRBV11-2 and TRBJ1-1, is EAGVAQSPRYKIIEKRQSVAFWCNPISGHATLYWYQQILGQGPKLLIQFQNNGVVDDSQLPKDRFSAERLKGVDSTLKIQPAKLEDSAVYLCASSLDQMMNTEAFFGQGTRLTVV.

This clonotype has at least ten counts. The chain has TRBV5-1 and TRBJ2-3, with TRBD2 matching over 9 bases. Germline CDR1 SGHRS, CDR2 YFSETQ. This CDR3 spans 16 amino acids. V trimming: 0 bases; J trimming: 1 base; junction bases outside the gene matches: 3. Here the CDR3 DNA reads TGCGCCAGCAGCTTGGGAGCGGGGGGCGGCACAGATACGCAGTATTTT. Its protein product is CASSLGAGGGTDTQYF.

This clonotype has only a few counts. The chain links TRBV27 to TRBJ2-4; 7 nucleotides line up with TRBD1. There are 15 residues in the CDR3. Trimming at V came to 5 bases and at J to 8 bases, leaving 12 bases not matched to a gene. Germline CDR1 reads MNHEY; CDR2 reads SMNVEV (reference sequence). The CDR3 loop is CASSAYRGQMDIQYF. CDR3 coding DNA: TGTGCCAGCAGTGCATACAGGGGACAAATGGACATTCAGTACTTC.

V is TRBV7-9 and J is TRBJ1-4; D possibly corresponds to TRBD1 (5 bases). Germline CDR1 is SEHNR and CDR2 is FQNEAQ (reference sequence). This CDR3 is built from 14 residues. V was trimmed by 4 bases and J by 5 bases, leaving 11 bases between them. CDR3 residues: CASSWDFTNEKLFF. DNA of the CDR3: TGTGCCAGCAGCTGGGACTTTACCAATGAAAAACTGTTTTTT.

This clonotype was counted at least ten times. The genes are TRBV3-1 and TRBJ2-7; D ambiguous. This CDR3 contains 11 residues. Germline V gene data show CDR1 as LGHDT and CDR2 as YNNKEL (reference sequence). V dropped 1 base and J dropped 6 bases, with 4 bases sitting between them. CDR3 amino acids: CASSQAFEQYF. The CDR3 coding sequence is TGTGCCAGCAGCCAAGCCTTCGAGCAGTACTTC.

The sample holds many counts of this clonotype. This rearrangement joins TRBV20-1 to TRBJ1-2, with 9 bases aligning to TRBD1. Germline trimming cut 6 bases from V and 2 bases from J; bases unmatched to any gene: 7. Germline V gene sequence: CDR1 DFQATT, CDR2 SNEGSKA (reference sequence). This CDR3 has 14 residues. The CDR3 is CSAGTGSLNYGYTF. CDR3 DNA sequence: TGCAGTGCCGGGACAGGGAGCCTCAACTATGGCTACACCTTC.

V usage is TRBV19 and J usage is TRBJ2-1; D not resolved. The CDR3 length is 12 residues. CDR1 is LNHDA and CDR2 is SQIVND in the germline V gene (reference sequence). V gave up 6 bases and J gave up 2 bases, with 5 bases separating them. The CDR3 sequence is CASRGTYNEQFF. The CDR3 nucleotides read TGTGCCAGTAGGGGGACCTACAATGAGCAGTTCTTC.

This clonotype was observed many times. The chain uses TRBV13 and TRBJ1-1, with TRBD1 identical over 7 bases. Per germline, CDR1 PRHDT and CDR2 FYEKMQ (reference sequence). V shed 5 bases and J 0 bases; nucleotides not matched to a gene: 12. The CDR3 contains 17 residues. The CDR3, as DNA: TGTGCCAGCAGCCGTGGAGGGAGGGGGCTCATGAACACTGAAGCTTTCTTT. This encodes CASSRGGRGLMNTEAFF. Full variable domain (remainder filled in from reference TRBV13 and TRBJ1-1): AAGVIQSPRHLIKEKRETATLKCYPIPRHDTVYWYQQGPGQDPQFLISFYEKMQSDKGSIPDRFSAQQFSDYHSELNMSSLELGDSALYFCASSRGGRGLMNTEAFFGQGTRLTVV.

This clonotype occurred many times. This rearrangement joins TRBV20-1 to TRBJ2-1; D may be TRBD2 (6 bases). This CDR3 has 14 amino acids. Germline CDR1 is DFQATT and CDR2 is SNEGSKA (reference sequence). The V end was cut by 5 bases, the J end by 9 bases, with 20 bases between. The CDR3 nucleotides read TGCAGTGCTCTCGTTCCCGGGGGACGGGTTGAGCAGTTCTTC. Amino acid sequence: CSALVPGGRVEQFF.

This clonotype was counted only a few times. J is TRBJ2-3 and V is TRBV5-1; the match to TRBD2 covers 11 bases. V was clipped by 0 bases and J by 2 bases; unmatched bases: 2. This CDR3 region has 16 residues. CDR1 and CDR2 (germline): SGHRS, YFSETQ. The CDR3 loop is CASSLGLAGFTDTQYF. CDR3 in DNA: TGCGCCAGCAGCTTGGGACTAGCGGGGTTCACAGATACGCAGTATTTT.

This clonotype was observed many times. The V gene is TRBV20-1, the J gene TRBJ2-2, with D perhaps matching TRBD2 (5 bases). The CDR3 covers 16 residues. Trimming cost V 2 bases and J 0 bases, with 13 bases left between them. CDR1 DFQATT and CDR2 SNEGSKA come from the germline V gene (reference sequence). The CDR3: CSARLGSAANTGELFF. The CDR3 DNA sequence: TGCAGTGCTAGACTCGGTAGCGCCGCGAACACCGGGGAGCTGTTTTTT.

This clonotype appeared a few times. The rearrangement links TRBV20-1 to TRBJ1-1; D remains ambiguous. The length of the CDR3 is 16 residues. V lost 0 bases to trimming and J lost 2 bases, with 16 bases between them. Germline values: CDR1 DFQATT, CDR2 SNEGSKA (reference sequence). The CDR3 region has the DNA TGCAGTGCTAGAGAGGAGGCGCCCGGACGTAACACTGAAGCTTTCTTT. Translated, it gives CSAREEAPGRNTEAFF.

Ten or more counts support this clonotype. CDR3 sequence reads: CSAREGGRGDTQYF. The CDR3 DNA is TGCAGTGCTAGGGAGGGGGGCCGAGGTGATACGCAGTATTTT. The chain couples TRBV20-1 to TRBJ2-3; the D call may be TRBD1 or TRBD2 (6 bases each). In germline, CDR1 is DFQATT, CDR2 SNEGSKA (reference sequence). The CDR3 consists of 14 residues. V lost 3 bases to trimming and J lost 6 bases, with 16 bases between them.

This clonotype was seen many times. The CDR3 DNA reads TGTGCCACCAGCAGAGATCGGGGGGGCACCTACAATGAGCAGTTCTTC. Residues: CATSRDRGGTYNEQFF. The chain carries TRBV15 and TRBJ2-1; TRBD2 matches at 8 bases. Germline V gene sequence: CDR1 LNHNV, CDR2 YYDKDF (reference sequence). The CDR3 totals 16 residues. Germline trimming cut 0 bases from V and 2 bases from J; bases unmatched to any gene: 3.

This clonotype occurred many times. This chain links TRBV6-5 with TRBJ1-2; unclear D gene. The germline V and J ends were trimmed by 0 bases and 2 bases, with 10 bases remaining between them. Per the germline V gene, CDR1 is MNHEY and CDR2 is SVGAGI. This CDR3 comprises 15 residues. The CDR3 coding sequence is TGTGCCAGCAGTTACTCGATCTCAGAGAACTATGGCTACACCTTC. Amino acid sequence: CASSYSISENYGYTF.

This clonotype was seen repeatedly, ten times or more. This rearrangement joins TRBV20-1 to TRBJ2-3; weak D call: TRBD2 (7 bases). The V and J ends lost 6 bases and 1 base respectively, with 14 bases between them. The CDR3 is made up of 14 amino acids. Germline CDR1 and CDR2: DFQATT and SNEGSKA (reference sequence). In nucleotides, the CDR3 is TGCAGTGCGAATTGGGGGGGCGGCACAGATACGCAGTATTTT. This encodes CSANWGGGTDTQYF.

The genes are TRBV16 and TRBJ2-2, with TRBD1 matching over 10 bases. J lost 1 base, V lost 4 bases, and 9 bases had no gene match. In germline, CDR1 is KGHSY, CDR2 FQNENV. CDR3 size: 18 residues. The CDR3 DNA is TGTGCCAGCAGCCCTGGGACAGGGGCGAGAATGAACACCGGGGAGCTGTTTTTT. The encoded protein is CASSPGTGARMNTGELFF. The full variable domain, its missing parts supplied by reference TRBV16 and TRBJ2-2, is GEEVAQTPKHLVRGEGQKAKLYCAPIKGHSYVFWYQQVLKNEFKFLISFQNENVFDETGMPKERFSAKCLPNSPCSLEIQATKLEDSAVYFCASSPGTGARMNTGELFFGEGSRLTVL.

This clonotype was found many times. The chain employs TRBV20-1 and TRBJ1-1, with 7 bases that match TRBD1. From germline, CDR1 is DFQATT and CDR2 SNEGSKA (reference sequence). The V segment lost 7 bases and the J segment 3 bases; nucleotides outside the gene matches: 11. This CDR3 comprises 14 residues. In DNA, the CDR3 is TGCAGTGTCCCGACAGGGAGGAGACACACTGAAGCTTTCTTT. This translates into CSVPTGRRHTEAFF.

This clonotype was recorded a few times. The chain joins TRBV6-5 to TRBJ1-5, with TRBD1 as a possible D gene (6 bases). CDR1 MNHEY and CDR2 SVGAGI come from the germline V gene. This CDR3 has 14 residues. The V and J ends lost 4 bases and 2 bases respectively, with 9 bases between them. CDR3 residues: CASSSYRGNQPQHF. DNA for the CDR3: TGTGCCAGCAGTTCCTACAGGGGCAATCAGCCCCAGCATTTT.

This chain uses TRBV20-1 with TRBJ2-7, with TRBD2 matching over 12 bases. In germline, CDR1 is DFQATT, CDR2 SNEGSKA (reference sequence). The CDR3 runs 15 residues. Losses at the gene ends were 4 bases for V and 3 bases for J; bases not matched to a gene: 7. The CDR3 nucleotides read TGCAGTGCTAACGGACTAGCGGGGAGGCGCTACGAGCAGTACTTC. Encoded protein: CSANGLAGRRYEQYF.

This clonotype was counted at least ten times. The chain has TRBV27 and TRBJ1-2; 8 nucleotides line up with TRBD1. The CDR3 covers 15 residues. CDR1 MNHEY and CDR2 SMNVEV come from the germline V gene (reference sequence). The trim removed 6 bases at V and 8 bases at J, leaving 14 bases unmatched. The CDR3 sequence is CASSPAVPGGMGYTF. The CDR3, as DNA: TGTGCCAGCAGCCCCGCAGTGCCAGGGGGCATGGGCTACACCTTC.

This clonotype was seen a handful of times. The chain joins TRBV12-3 or TRBV12-4 to TRBJ1-5; 7 bases agree with TRBD1. This CDR3 comprises 16 residues. The V gene end was trimmed by 3 bases and the J gene end by 0 bases; junction bases not matched to a gene: 5. CDR3 DNA sequence: TGTGCCAGCAGTTTTTTTACAGGGGCTAGCAATCAGCCCCAGCATTTT. Amino acid sequence: CASSFFTGASNQPQHF.

The chain recombines TRBV12-3 or TRBV12-4 with TRBJ1-3; 7 nucleotides align to TRBD1. Losses at the gene ends were 7 bases for V and 2 bases for J; bases not matched to a gene: 8. The CDR3 sequence is 15 residues long. CDR3 loop: CASTQGDKAGNTIYF. For the CDR3, the DNA is TGTGCCAGCACCCAGGGGGACAAGGCTGGAAACACCATATATTTT.